These 17 T cell receptor beta chains came from one sample sequenced in a study of blood T cell repertoires in COVID-19. Assay: immunoSEQ multiplex PCR; the TCRdb copy retains only in-frame clones and omits some. The table lists some 270,000 clones, under 90% of them singletons. The sequenced sample consisted of PBMCs or T cells enriched from blood (not recorded which). The receptors here all came from an older woman who had recovered from COVID-19.

This chain links TRBV6-6 with TRBJ2-3, with TRBD2 matching over 12 bases. CDR1 and CDR2 from the germline V gene are MNHNY and SVGAGI (reference sequence). The V gene end was trimmed by 6 bases and the J gene end by 0 bases; junction bases not matched to a gene: 4. There are 16 residues in the CDR3. This CDR3 is CASRTGLAGSTDTQYF. CDR3 DNA sequence: TGTGCCAGCAGAACGGGACTAGCGGGCAGCACAGATACGCAGTATTTT.

The rearrangement uses TRBV28 and TRBJ2-5; the D gene is possibly TRBD1 (5 bases). CDR1 is MDHEN, CDR2 SYDVKM, per germline. Trimming stripped 4 bases from V and 4 bases from J, with 7 bases between. The CDR3 runs to 12 residues. The CDR3 here is CASSSRGETQYF. The CDR3 DNA follows: TGTGCCAGCAGTTCTAGGGGAGAGACCCAGTACTTC.

The V call is TRBV27, the J call TRBJ1-5; TRBD1 matches 7 bases. Trimming cost V 5 bases and J 2 bases; bases outside gene matches: 9. The CDR3 length is 16 residues. Per germline, CDR1 MNHEY and CDR2 SMNVEV (reference sequence). The CDR3 loop reads CASSPLTGMGNQPQHF. CDR3 nucleotides: TGTGCCAGCAGTCCATTGACAGGGATGGGCAATCAGCCCCAGCATTTT.

This chain links TRBV9 with TRBJ2-2, with 11 bases aligning to TRBD1. Germline V lookup: CDR1 SGDLS, CDR2 YYNGEE. This CDR3 spans 16 amino acids. J lost 5 bases, V lost 3 bases, and 6 bases had no gene match. The chain's CDR3 is CASSAQGQGATGELFF. Written as DNA, the CDR3 is TGTGCCAGCAGCGCCCAAGGACAGGGGGCGACCGGGGAGCTGTTTTTT.

The gene calls are TRBV5-1 and TRBJ1-4; D is unresolved. Trimming shortened V by 0 bases and J by 7 bases, and 10 bases separated the two germline ends. The CDR3 totals 14 residues. CDR1 and CDR2 (germline): SGHRS, YFSETQ. This chain's CDR3 is CASSLGQASEKLFF. In DNA form, the CDR3 reads TGCGCCAGCAGCTTGGGGCAGGCCAGTGAAAAACTGTTTTTT.

This chain uses TRBV3-1 (or the pseudogene TRBV3-2) with TRBJ2-1; 11 bases match TRBD2. This CDR3 region has 18 residues. Germline lookup yields CDR1 LGHDT and CDR2 YNNKEL (reference sequence). Trimming took 0 bases from V and 4 from J; bases not matched to a gene: 8. CDR3 amino acids: CASSQEWLAGGQYNEQFF. DNA for the CDR3: TGTGCCAGCAGCCAAGAATGGCTAGCGGGAGGTCAATACAATGAGCAGTTCTTC.

This clone has just one count. The chain links TRBV5-1 to TRBJ2-3; TRBD2 aligns across 9 bases. Germline lookup yields CDR1 SGHRS and CDR2 YFSETQ. V shed 2 bases, J shed 4 bases, and the junction held 5 bases outside the gene matches. The CDR3 sequence is 15 residues long. The CDR3 reads CASSLPLAGADTQYF. The CDR3 DNA sequence: TGCGCCAGCAGCTTACCTTTAGCGGGAGCAGATACGCAGTATTTT.

The J gene is TRBJ1-5, the V gene TRBV7-6; D remains ambiguous. This CDR3 is 13 amino acids long. Germline lookup yields CDR1 SGHVS and CDR2 FNYEAQ. Deletions cut 1 base from V and 7 bases from J, with 8 bases between. CDR3 nucleotides: TGTGCCAGCAGCTTAGACCAGCGGCAGCCCCAGCATTTT. Its translation: CASSLDQRQPQHF.

The chain employs TRBV12-3 or TRBV12-4 and TRBJ1-5; D unresolved. The CDR3 length is 12 residues. V dropped 4 bases and J dropped 7 bases, with 8 bases sitting between them. The CDR3 DNA is TGTGCCAGCAGTTCGAGGGTACAGCCCCAGCATTTT. It specifies CASSSRVQPQHF.

This chain joins TRBV9 and TRBJ2-5; 11 nucleotides line up with TRBD1. This CDR3 spans 16 amino acids. J gave up 4 bases and V 4 bases, and 9 bases lay outside the gene matches. Looked up from germline, CDR1 is SGDLS and CDR2 is YYNGEE. CDR3 sequence (DNA): TGTGCCAGCAGCACGACCGGGACAGGGGGTTTAGAGACCCAGTACTTC. Translated: CASSTTGTGGLETQYF. Variable domain in full (rest from reference TRBV9 and TRBJ2-5): DSGVTQTPKHLITATGQRVTLRCSPRSGDLSVYWYQQSLDQGLQFLIQYYNGEERAKGNILERFSAQQFPDLHSELNLSSLELGDSALYFCASSTTGTGGLETQYFGPGTRLLVL.

The genes are TRBV19 and TRBJ1-5, with D maybe TRBD1 (5 bases). This CDR3 region has 12 residues. Germline CDR1 reads LNHDA; CDR2 reads SQIVND (reference sequence). The CDR3: CAGGYSNQPQHF. In DNA form, the CDR3 reads TGTGCGGGGGGTTATAGCAATCAGCCCCAGCATTTT.

The chain joins TRBV4-1 to TRBJ2-2; TRBD2 matches 9 bases. In germline, CDR1 is MGHRA, CDR2 YSYEKL. Trimming at V came to 1 base and at J to 7 bases, leaving 13 bases not matched to a gene. CDR3 length equals 18 residues. CDR3 sequence: CASSQGLVAGGQIGELFF. DNA of the CDR3: TGCGCCAGCAGCCAAGGGTTGGTGGCGGGGGGGCAGATCGGGGAGCTGTTTTTT.

This clone was observed many times. V is TRBV6-5 and J is TRBJ2-1; maybe TRBD1 (5 bases). The germline V and J ends were trimmed by 2 bases and 3 bases, with 11 bases remaining between them. CDR3 size: 15 residues. Germline V gene lookup returns CDR1 MNHEY and CDR2 SVGAGI. CDR3 residues: CASSYGALGYNEQFF. The CDR3 region has the DNA TGTGCCAGCAGTTACGGGGCTCTGGGCTACAATGAGCAGTTCTTC.

In its sample, this clone was seen once. V gene TRBV11-1 combines with J gene TRBJ1-6; D may be TRBD1 (5 bases). The CDR3 sequence is 15 residues long. V was trimmed by 5 bases and J by 4 bases, leaving 12 bases between them. The V gene's germline CDR1 is SGHAT and CDR2 FQDESV (reference sequence). The CDR3, as DNA: TGTGCCAGCAGCCCAGGGATTGGGTATAATTCACCCCTCCACTTT. This translates into CASSPGIGYNSPLHF.

The chain couples TRBV28 to TRBJ2-3; D possibly corresponds to TRBD2 (5 bases). This CDR3 has 16 residues. Germline CDR1 MDHEN, CDR2 SYDVKM. Trimming pared 5 bases from V and 1 base from J, leaving 16 bases between. The CDR3 here is CASSRFLASGTDTQYF. CDR3 nucleotide sequence: TGTGCCAGCAGTCGATTTCTAGCTTCTGGCACAGATACGCAGTATTTT.

This CDR3 is CATSREGGPSNSPLHF. In DNA form, the CDR3 reads TGTGCCACCAGCAGAGAGGGAGGGCCCTCTAATTCACCCCTCCACTTT. The chain carries TRBV15 and TRBJ1-6, with D unresolved. Between the trimmed V and J ends, which lost 0 bases and 6 bases, there was a span of 12 bases. Germline values: CDR1 LNHNV, CDR2 YYDKDF (reference sequence). The CDR3 is 16 amino acids.

This clone came up once. The rearrangement uses TRBV27 and TRBJ2-7, with 9 bases lining up with TRBD1. CDR3 length: 14 residues. V lost 5 bases, J lost 6 bases, and 8 bases stayed unmatched. Germline V gene lookup returns CDR1 MNHEY and CDR2 SMNVEV (reference sequence). The CDR3 reads CASSPGTGKGEQYF. In nucleotides, the CDR3 is TGTGCCAGCAGTCCCGGGACAGGGAAGGGCGAGCAGTACTTC.